The present T cell receptor (beta chain) was sequenced within a study of blood T cell repertoires in COVID-19 (dated by TCRdb to the early 2020s). Background for the entire study: The collaborator samples originated in the United States, Italy and Spain and spanned the acute and convalescent phases of COVID-19. The dataset comprised deeply sampled blood TCRbeta repertoires from subjects exposed to, actively infected with, or recovered from COVID-19. The samples were drawn from the first 160 participants of the ongoing ImmuneRACE study and from 1,254 subjects provided by 6 global collaborators. Sample metadata almost always included a de-identified subject ID, COVID-19 status, age in years and sex. The repertoires were released in a freely available public database intended as a resource for research on the immune response to SARS-CoV-2. The prospective study material was composed of cDNA or gDNA derived from T cells, B-cell-depleted T cells, or PBMCs. Where available, HLA class I and class II types were obtained from metadata supplied by the sample provider rather than from assay-based typing.

Regarding this clone: The target of this receptor is not known. Per-base quality was not reported, and no clone a single base away is much larger than it.

One collaborating source in Seattle enrolled patients during active infection and followed them longitudinally through the course of disease. Each collaborating institution followed its own protocols to collect whole blood in K2EDTA tubes. Collaborator samples were shipped for TCRbeta analysis as frozen whole blood, isolated PBMCs, or DNA extracted from either sample type. Broad study findings and their caveats: Clinical and demographic metadata were provided uncurated, with the amount varying by source and participant.

The immunoSEQ Assay, a bias-controlled multiplex PCR, was used to amplify TCRbeta CDR3 regions from genomic DNA. The authors processed their data as follows. The number of nucleated cells in each sample was estimated from the amplification of reference gene primers within the assay. To quantify the absolute abundance of each unique TCRbeta CDR3 rearrangement, sequence reads were collapsed and filtered. For each sample, productive Simpson clonality was calculated by taking the square root of Simpson's diversity index across productive rearrangements. The clones in this table, taken by TCRdb from immuneACCESS, are in-frame only. Not every clone is retained; where verified, under half of the shortfall comes from an unresolved V gene, and the cause of the rest is unknown. The V and J calls and clone size were taken over from that table, and D and trimming were inferred from the DNA. Here the sample has about 250,000 clones; more than 70% occur a single time. Approximately 5% of the sample belongs to the ten largest clones.

The receptor was derived from a woman aged 80 or over with COVID-19, enrolled during active disease. The sequencing input was peripheral blood.

The CDR3 corresponds to CASSQDSRGNYGYTF. DNA sequence: TGTGCCAGCAGCCAAGATAGTCGGGGGAACTATGGCTACACCTTC. This receptor chain uses TRBV3-1 (or the pseudogene TRBV3-2) and TRBJ1-2; tentative D gene TRBD1, with 5 bases matching. V is cut by 0 bases and J by 2 bases, and the space between the germline ends is 10 bases. Measured from the cysteine to the phenylalanine, the CDR3 is 15 residues long. Solely the CDR3 DNA is kept, with 45 bases framed from the first base. CDR1 and CDR2, looked up from the germline V gene (reference sequence), are LGHDT and YNNKEL.